This entry lists 19 T cell receptor beta chains sequenced from one sample in a study of shared clonotypes between healthy human individuals. Naive-designated CD8 cells lacked CD45RO, were positively enriched for CCR7, and omitted terminally differentiated effector memory CD45RA+ cells. Repertoires were generated with immunoSEQ multiplex PCR, while TCRdb's copy carries only in-frame clones and drops some. The sample lists roughly 570,000 clones; roughly 98% were seen once. Source material: naive CD8+ T cells sorted from blood. The receptors originated from a man aged 25-40 years in good health.

This chain uses TRBV28 with TRBJ1-5; 8 nucleotides match TRBD1. Germline CDR1 MDHEN, CDR2 SYDVKM. Trimming took 8 bases from V and 0 from J; bases not matched to a gene: 21. CDR3 size: 20 residues. CDR3 DNA: TGTGCCAGCGACCCTGGTCCTACCCGGGACAGGAGTTATAGCAATCAGCCCCAGCATTTT. Its protein is CASDPGPTRDRSYSNQPQHF.

Concerning this clone: Other DNA sequences from this sample encode an identical CDR3 as well. The J gene is TRBJ1-1, the V gene TRBV27, with unresolved D. This CDR3 is built from 13 residues. The V end was cut by 0 bases, the J end by 5 bases, with 7 bases between. Germline values: CDR1 MNHEY, CDR2 SMNVEV (reference sequence). The CDR3 sequence: CASSLSTVTEAFF. For the CDR3, the DNA is TGTGCCAGCAGTTTATCCACAGTGACTGAAGCTTTCTTT.

V usage is TRBV11-2 and J usage is TRBJ1-2, with D tentatively TRBD1 (5 bases). The V end lost 5 bases, the J end lost 0 bases, and 13 bases lay between the germline ends. Germline V gene data show CDR1 as SGHAT and CDR2 as FQNNGV. This CDR3 contains 15 residues. In DNA, the CDR3 is TGTGCCAGCAGCATAAATCGACAGCCTAACTATGGCTACACCTTC. This sequence encodes CASSINRQPNYGYTF.

The chain recombines TRBV10-3 with TRBJ1-2; 10 bases line up with TRBD1. V shed 3 bases and J 3 bases; nucleotides not matched to a gene: 4. Per germline, CDR1 ENHRY and CDR2 SYGVKD. This CDR3 region has 15 residues. The CDR3 nucleotides read TGTGCCATCAGTGAACCGGGACAGGGGTACTATGGCTACACCTTC. It encodes CAISEPGQGYYGYTF.

This clone is a singleton in its sample. The chain employs TRBV11-2 and TRBJ2-7; D might be TRBD1 or TRBD2, each matching 5 bases. V lost 6 bases and J 5 bases, leaving 11 bases between the germline ends. The V gene's germline CDR1 is SGHAT and CDR2 FQNNGV. This CDR3 is built from 12 residues. This chain's CDR3 is CASRGSGHEQYF. In nucleotides, the CDR3 is TGTGCCAGCAGGGGATCGGGGCACGAGCAGTACTTC.

The chain joins TRBV27 to TRBJ2-2; 12 bases match TRBD2. Losses at the gene ends were 6 bases for V and 6 bases for J; bases not matched to a gene: 14. The CDR3 contains 18 residues. CDR1 is MNHEY, CDR2 SMNVEV, per germline (reference sequence). This CDR3 is CASSRGLAGSSRAGELFF. Written as DNA, the CDR3 is TGTGCCAGCAGCAGAGGACTAGCGGGATCGTCCCGCGCCGGGGAGCTGTTTTTT.

This clone was detected once. The chain has TRBV2 and TRBJ2-7; 8 bases align to TRBD1. The CDR3 is 12 amino acids. Germline loops: CDR1 SNHLY, CDR2 FYNNEI. Trimming removed 11 bases from V and 3 bases from J; junction bases left unmatched: 6. CDR3 coding DNA: TGTGCCTCGCAGGGGGCAGTCTACGAGCAGTACTTC. Translated: CASQGAVYEQYF.

In this sample, this clone turned up once. This sequence joins TRBV7-3 and TRBJ2-3; no clear D gene. CDR3 length: 13 amino acids. Germline CDR1 and CDR2: SGHTA and FQGTGA. The V and J ends lost 6 bases and 4 bases respectively, with 11 bases between them. CDR3 region: CASSSFVSDTQYF. CDR3 DNA sequence: TGTGCCAGCAGTTCCTTCGTTTCAGATACGCAGTATTTT. The full variable domain, rest sourced from reference TRBV7-3 and TRBJ2-3, is GAGVSQTPSNKVTEKGKYVELRCDPISGHTALYWYRQSLGQGPEFLIYFQGTGAADDSGLPNDRFFAVRPEGSVSTLKIQRTERGDSAVYLCASSSFVSDTQYFGPGTRLTVL.

The rearrangement uses TRBV7-8 and TRBJ2-3, with 7 bases matching TRBD2. CDR3 length equals 18 residues. Germline values: CDR1 SGHVS, CDR2 FQNEAQ. The V segment lost 0 bases and the J segment 4 bases; nucleotides outside the gene matches: 13. CDR3 nucleotide sequence: TGTGCCAGCAGCTTAGCCCATAGCGGCGGGAGTCCCCCAGATACGCAGTATTTT. Translated, it gives CASSLAHSGGSPPDTQYF.

The chain links TRBV11-2 to TRBJ2-7; D unresolved. In germline, CDR1 is SGHAT, CDR2 FQNNGV. This CDR3 contains 12 residues. V was pared by 3 bases and J by 6 bases, with 9 bases between. In nucleotides, the CDR3 is TGTGCCAGCAGCTTGATCCCGGGCGAGCAGTACTTC. As protein: CASSLIPGEQYF.

This clone has a single count. The V gene is TRBV5-1, the J gene TRBJ2-5; perhaps TRBD2 as D (6 bases). CDR1 SGHRS and CDR2 YFSETQ come from the germline V gene. The length of the CDR3 is 15 residues. V lost 0 bases and J 0 bases, leaving 9 bases between the germline ends. The CDR3 DNA follows: TGCGCCAGCAGCTTGGTCAGGGACTACCAAGAGACCCAGTACTTC. Protein sequence: CASSLVRDYQETQYF.

The chain recombines TRBV5-1 with TRBJ1-4, with D possibly being TRBD1 (6 bases). In germline, CDR1 is SGHRS, CDR2 YFSETQ. This CDR3 contains 15 residues. Trimming shortened V by 5 bases and J by 5 bases, and 16 bases separated the two germline ends. CDR3 loop: CASSRMGQINEKLFF. Written as DNA, the CDR3 is TGCGCCAGCAGTAGGATGGGACAAATAAATGAAAAACTGTTTTTT.

V and J are TRBV5-5 and TRBJ1-5; TRBD1 might be the D (5 bases). The germline V and J ends were trimmed by 4 bases and 7 bases, with 21 bases remaining between them. The CDR3 consists of 16 residues. CDR1 is SGHKS, CDR2 YYEKEE, per germline (reference sequence). Here the CDR3 DNA reads TGTGCCAGCAGCCGACCGGGACCCATGGGCGAGCAGCCCCAGCATTTT. Protein sequence: CASSRPGPMGEQPQHF.

The chain uses TRBV5-6 and TRBJ2-7; D gene uncertain. CDR1 is SGHDT, CDR2 YYEEEE, per germline. The germline V and J ends were trimmed by 0 bases and 7 bases, with 8 bases remaining between them. The CDR3 totals 12 residues. The CDR3 bases are TGTGCCAGCAGCTTGGTGAACGGGGAGCAGTACTTC. Encoded protein: CASSLVNGEQYF.

The V gene is TRBV7-9, the J gene TRBJ1-5; D perhaps matches TRBD1 (5 bases). The germline V and J ends were trimmed by 1 base and 6 bases, with 7 bases remaining between them. This CDR3 is built from 13 residues. Per the germline V gene, CDR1 is SEHNR and CDR2 is FQNEAQ (reference sequence). The CDR3 bases are TGTGCCAGCAGCTTAGGGGGGACTCAGCCCCAGCATTTT. It encodes CASSLGGTQPQHF.

The chain carries TRBV4-1 and TRBJ2-3; maybe TRBD1 (5 bases). Trimming took off 5 bases at V and 4 bases at J, with 16 bases between the two ends. The CDR3 has 15 residues. CDR1 and CDR2 from the germline V gene are MGHRA and YSYEKL. The CDR3 spells CASSYTDMGADTQYF. DNA for the CDR3: TGCGCCAGCAGCTATACGGACATGGGCGCAGATACGCAGTATTTT.

This chain links TRBV29-1 with TRBJ2-7, with 9 bases that match TRBD2. This CDR3 region has 13 residues. CDR1 is SQVTM and CDR2 is ANQGSEA in the germline V gene. With 5 bases clipped from V and 1 base from J, the junction kept 3 bases outside the gene matches. The CDR3 bases are TGCAGCGTTATGAGCGGGAGGTCCTACGAGCAGTACTTC. Translating it yields CSVMSGRSYEQYF.

V usage is TRBV11-2 and J usage is TRBJ2-3; 10 bases are shared with TRBD2. J was trimmed by 2 bases and V by 6 bases; bases with no gene match: 11. The CDR3 has 17 amino acids. Germline V gene lookup returns CDR1 SGHAT and CDR2 FQNNGV. The CDR3 here is CASRPTQREGLTDTQYF. CDR3 bases: TGTGCCAGCAGGCCCACTCAGCGGGAGGGCCTCACAGATACGCAGTATTTT.

The gene calls are TRBV5-6 and TRBJ1-2; 9 bases are a match to TRBD1. The CDR3 runs to 16 residues. The germline V gene has CDR1 SGHDT and CDR2 YYEEEE. Trimming took 0 bases from V and 4 from J; bases not matched to a gene: 7. CDR3 protein: CASSLATGGRGYGYTF. CDR3 nucleotides: TGTGCCAGCAGCTTGGCGACAGGGGGTCGCGGCTATGGCTACACCTTC.